This paragraph reports one T cell receptor (beta chain). The target of this receptor is not known. It has no much larger one-base neighbor in the sample; base qualities were not kept. The data originate from a study of T cell responses to AZD1222 COVID-19 vaccine (dated by TCRdb to the early 2020s). Background for the entire study: TCR sequencing was performed for fewer than 250 trial participants, of whom around 210 were given two doses of AZD1222 and around 25 were given two doses of MenACWY control vaccine. Trial participants were enrolled into age subgroups of 18-55, 56-69 and 70-plus years, which contained 148, 28 and 57 TCR-sequenced participants, respectively.

Beyond this particular receptor, the publication reports: The vaccine-associated CD4 TCRs covered the entire spike protein, and the dominant responses fell in regions 160-218 and 743-854. Nearly half of unique spike-specific TCRs reportedly recognized epitopes outside regions mutated in the B.1.351 and B.1.1.7 variants. Most participants were white British and females outnumbered males, and the authors suggested that clonal diversity may have been underestimated. No day 14 peak-response samples were available, so repertoires were characterized only after the peak T cell response. Only a handful of AZD1222 recipients were SARS-CoV-2 seropositive at baseline, limiting conclusions about previously exposed vaccinees. A significant rise in spike-specific TCR breadth and depth was observed after two AZD1222 doses relative to day 0 and relative to MenACWY recipients. The 56-69-year group was small, and its depth increase did not reach significance, likely because of low power.

The CDR3 regions of human TCRbeta chains were subjected to immunosequencing. Per the source publication's procedure: Repertoire TCRs were matched against a reference library of SARS-CoV-2-specific TCRs generated with the MIRA antigen-specificity platform. Breadth was defined as the fraction of unique TCRs that were SARS-CoV-2-associated, and depth was defined as the fraction of total T cells that were SARS-CoV-2-associated. Using the MIRA data, each spike-specific TCR was assigned both to the spike region to which the TCR was reactive and to a CD4 or CD8 class. Log10-transformed breadth and depth values were compared by one-way ANOVA with Sidak's multiple comparisons tests. Held by TCRdb, this immuneACCESS table contains in-frame sequences only and omits some clones. Under half of the omission traces to an unresolved V gene where checked; the cause of the rest is unknown. Clone size and V and J calls were adopted from that table, with D and trimming inferred from the DNA. This sample holds more than 70,000 clones; 70% to 90% were observed only once. The ten most abundant clones make up approximately 1.3% of the sample.

This specimen's time point label, interpreted: about 28 days (+/-7) after the second vaccine dose. AZD1222 recipients whose second dose came at about 4 weeks and those whose second dose came at about 12 weeks were combined into one group, since spike-specific TCR depth and breadth did not differ between the two schedules. Vaccinee samples were obtained from the UK trials COV001 and COV002, which included a single-blind randomized controlled phase 2/3 trial of AZD1222 (ChAdOx1 nCoV-19) in healthy adults. For TCRbeta chain sequencing, PBMC samples from trial participants were taken at day 0 and at day 28 after the second dose. Including cysteine and phenylalanine, the CDR3 has 16 amino acids. Just the 48-base CDR3 DNA is kept, in frame starting at base 1. V was cut back by 5 bases and J by 3 bases, leaving a gap of 14 bases between them. CDR1 and CDR2, per the germline V gene, are MDHEN and SYDVKM.

The material was peripheral blood, obtained 28 days after the second AZD1222 dose. This receptor chain uses TRBV28 and TRBJ1-6, with the D gene call left open. This sequence originates from an adult who received the AZD1222 COVID-19 vaccine. DNA sequence: TGTGCCAGCAGTCCCAGACTCGGCGGCTATAATTCACCCCTCCACTTT. This is translated as CASSPRLGGYNSPLHF.